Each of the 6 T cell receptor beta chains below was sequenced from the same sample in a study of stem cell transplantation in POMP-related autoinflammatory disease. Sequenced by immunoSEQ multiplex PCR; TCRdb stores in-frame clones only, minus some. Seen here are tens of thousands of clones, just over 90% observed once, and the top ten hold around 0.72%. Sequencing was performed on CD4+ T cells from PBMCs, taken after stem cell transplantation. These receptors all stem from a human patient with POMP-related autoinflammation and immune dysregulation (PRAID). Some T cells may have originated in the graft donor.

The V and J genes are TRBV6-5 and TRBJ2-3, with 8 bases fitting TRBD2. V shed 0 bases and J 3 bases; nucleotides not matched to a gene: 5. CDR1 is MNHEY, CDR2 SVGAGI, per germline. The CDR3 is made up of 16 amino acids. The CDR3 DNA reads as TGTGCCAGCAGTTACTCGGGGACTAGTGGAACAGATACGCAGTATTTT. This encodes CASSYSGTSGTDTQYF.

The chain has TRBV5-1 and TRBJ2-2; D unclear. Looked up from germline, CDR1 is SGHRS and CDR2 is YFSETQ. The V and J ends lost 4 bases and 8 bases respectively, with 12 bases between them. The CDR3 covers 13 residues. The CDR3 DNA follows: TGCGCCAGCAGCCCCGCGCCCACGGGGGAGCTGTTTTTT. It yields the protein CASSPAPTGELFF. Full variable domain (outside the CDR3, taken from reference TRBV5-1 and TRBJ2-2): KAGVTQTPRYLIKTRGQQVTLSCSPISGHRSVSWYQQTPGQGLQFLFEYFSETQRNKGNFPGRFSGRQFSNSRSEMNVSTLELGDSALYLCASSPAPTGELFFGEGSRLTVL.

The CDR3 is CSARRDNEQFF. CDR3 DNA: TGCAGTGCTAGGAGGGACAATGAGCAGTTCTTC. The chain has TRBV20-1 and TRBJ2-1; TRBD2 is a possible D gene (5 bases). The germline V gene has CDR1 DFQATT and CDR2 SNEGSKA (reference sequence). Between the trimmed V and J ends, which lost 3 bases and 5 bases, there was a span of 5 bases. The CDR3 consists of 11 residues.

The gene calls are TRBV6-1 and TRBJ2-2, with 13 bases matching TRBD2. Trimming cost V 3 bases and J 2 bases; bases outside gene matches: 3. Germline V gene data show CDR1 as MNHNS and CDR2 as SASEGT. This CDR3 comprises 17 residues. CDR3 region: CASSETSGGPNTGELFF. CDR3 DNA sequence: TGTGCCAGCAGTGAGACTAGCGGGGGGCCAAACACCGGGGAGCTGTTTTTT.

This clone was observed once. The CDR3 here is CASSYSGAGNTEAFF. The DNA for the CDR3 is TGTGCCAGCAGTTACTCGGGGGCAGGAAACACTGAAGCTTTCTTT. The V and J genes are TRBV6-5 and TRBJ1-1, with a tentative D call TRBD1 (6 bases). The CDR3 is made up of 15 amino acids. From germline, CDR1 is MNHEY and CDR2 SVGAGI. Trimming removed 0 bases at V and 2 bases at J, with 10 bases between.

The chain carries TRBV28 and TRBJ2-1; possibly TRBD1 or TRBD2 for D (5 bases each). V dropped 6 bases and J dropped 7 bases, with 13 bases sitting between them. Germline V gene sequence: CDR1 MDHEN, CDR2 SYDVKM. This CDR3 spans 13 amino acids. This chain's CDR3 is CASRDKGRNEQFF. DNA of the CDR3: TGTGCCAGCAGGGACAAAGGGAGAAATGAGCAGTTCTTC. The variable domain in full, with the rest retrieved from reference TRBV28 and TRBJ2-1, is DVKVTQSSRYLVKRTGEKVFLECVQDMDHENMFWYRQDPGLGLRLIYFSYDVKMKEKGDIPEGYSVSREKKERFSLILESASTNQTSMYLCASRDKGRNEQFFGPGTRLTVL.